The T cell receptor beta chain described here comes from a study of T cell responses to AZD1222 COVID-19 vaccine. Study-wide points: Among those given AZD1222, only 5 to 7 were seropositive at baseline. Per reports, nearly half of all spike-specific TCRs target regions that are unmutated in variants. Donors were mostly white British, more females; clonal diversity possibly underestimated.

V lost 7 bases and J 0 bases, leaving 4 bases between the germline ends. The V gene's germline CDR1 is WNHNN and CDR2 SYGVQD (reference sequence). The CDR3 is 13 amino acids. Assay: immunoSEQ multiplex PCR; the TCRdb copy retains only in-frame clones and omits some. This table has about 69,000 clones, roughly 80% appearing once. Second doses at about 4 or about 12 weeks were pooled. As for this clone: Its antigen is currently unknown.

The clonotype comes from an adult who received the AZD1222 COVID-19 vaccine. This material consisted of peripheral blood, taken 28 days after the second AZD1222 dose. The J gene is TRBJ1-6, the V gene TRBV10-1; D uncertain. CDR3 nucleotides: TGCGCCAGCAAGAGCTCCTATAATTCACCCCTCCACTTT. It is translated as CASKSSYNSPLHF.